The sequence of this TCR beta chain was determined in a study of graft-versus-host responses after intestinal transplantation. This clone occurred once. Intraepithelial lymphocytes and lamina propria lymphocytes were released through processing of graft tissue. The assay was immunoSEQ multiplex PCR, and TCRdb's table has in-frame clones only and misses some. The sample lists more than 9,500 clones; over 65% were seen once. With V trimmed by 5 bases and J by 4 bases, 3 bases remained unmatched. This CDR3 comprises 14 residues. Per the germline V gene, CDR1 is MNHEY and CDR2 is SVGAGI. This chain links TRBV6-5 with TRBJ2-7; 12 nucleotides match TRBD2. The receptor was isolated from a human patient who received an intestinal transplant, so some T cells may come from the graft donor. The sequencing used ileum tissue, collected about 140 days after intestinal transplantation. Here the CDR3 reads CASSVLAGGYEQYF. The CDR3 DNA reads as TGTGCCAGCAGTGTCCTAGCGGGAGGGTACGAGCAGTACTTC.